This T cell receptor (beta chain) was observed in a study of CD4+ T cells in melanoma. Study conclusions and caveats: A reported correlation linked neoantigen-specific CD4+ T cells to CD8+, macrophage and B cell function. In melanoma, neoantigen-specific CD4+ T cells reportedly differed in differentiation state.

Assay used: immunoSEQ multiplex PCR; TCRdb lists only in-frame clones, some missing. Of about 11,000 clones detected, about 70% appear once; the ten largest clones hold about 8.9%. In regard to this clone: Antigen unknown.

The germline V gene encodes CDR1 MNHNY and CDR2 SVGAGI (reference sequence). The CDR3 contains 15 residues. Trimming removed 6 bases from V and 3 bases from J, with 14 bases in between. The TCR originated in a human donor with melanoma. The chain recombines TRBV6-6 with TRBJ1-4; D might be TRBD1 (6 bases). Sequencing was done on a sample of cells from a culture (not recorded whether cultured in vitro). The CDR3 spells CASSPRTVSNEKLFF. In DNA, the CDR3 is TGTGCCAGCAGCCCTAGGACAGTTTCTAATGAAAAACTGTTTTTT.